Sequencing of this TCR beta chain was carried out in a study of T cells in Graves' hyperthyroidism and ophthalmopathy. TCR beta CDR3 regions were amplified from RNA. The HTBI primer set was used in a first-round RT-PCR of the TCR CDR3. One entry per CDR3 protein results from TCRdb running MiXCR on the multiplex PCR reads. The table has under 450,000 distinct CDR3 sequences, less than 20% seen once. Broader study findings: Using 13 V-J features, a model discriminated ophthalmopathy from stable hyperthyroidism.

Germline CDR1 is SGHNT and CDR2 is YENEEA. This CDR3 comprises 16 residues. Trimming stripped 5 bases from V and 1 base from J, with 17 bases between. Together with thyroid ultrasound, orbital computed tomography, serum thyroxine and TRAb, clinical symptoms were used for diagnoses. Ten or more counts support this clonotype. No antigen is known for it. This receptor was identified in a woman younger than 35 with Graves' hyperthyroidism. Sequencing was done on a sample of blood. The chain couples TRBV11-3 to TRBJ1-1, with a weak D call TRBD1 (6 bases). The CDR3 DNA reads as TGTGCCAGCAGCCCTACCCCGGGACACAGGAACACTGAAGCTTTCTTT. Amino acids: CASSPTPGHRNTEAFF.